This T cell receptor (beta chain) was sequenced for a study of vaccination effects on CD4 cells after COVID-19. Cells that had been cultured for roughly 9 days were the source of isolated CD4+ T cells. The CDR3 has 15 amino acids. With 2 bases removed from V and 1 base from J, the gap between germline ends came to 11 bases. Germline CDR1 is MNHNY and CDR2 is SVGAGI (reference sequence). Note on this clone: Its antigen is undetermined.

Produced via immunoSEQ multiplex PCR; TCRdb's table is partial and in-frame only. The sample has about 64,000 clones, under 85% seen once. Here the sequenced sample was CD4+ T cells from PBMCs cultured without peptide, taken before COVID-19 vaccination. This chain connects TRBV6-6 to TRBJ2-5; the D is unclear. This clonotype was obtained from a human donor who had a prior SARS-CoV-2 infection. CDR3 sequence reads: CASSYPRAAQETQYF. The CDR3 DNA reads as TGTGCCAGCAGTTACCCCCGGGCGGCCCAAGAGACCCAGTACTTC.